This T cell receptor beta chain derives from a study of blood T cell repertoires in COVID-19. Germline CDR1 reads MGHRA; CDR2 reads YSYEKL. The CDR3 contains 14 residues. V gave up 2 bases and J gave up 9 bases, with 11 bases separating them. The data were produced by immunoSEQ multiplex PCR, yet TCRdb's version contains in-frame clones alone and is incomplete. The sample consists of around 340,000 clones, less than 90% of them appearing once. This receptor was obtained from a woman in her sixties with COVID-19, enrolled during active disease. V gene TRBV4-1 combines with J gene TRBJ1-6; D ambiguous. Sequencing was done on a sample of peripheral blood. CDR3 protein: CASSQPPRSSPLHF. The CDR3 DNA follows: TGCGCCAGCAGCCAACCCCCCCGGAGTTCACCCCTCCACTTT.